This TCR beta chain was captured by sequencing in a study of Ad26.COV2.S vaccination and SARS-CoV-2 variants. Turning to the study itself: Participants got Ad26.COV2.S intramuscularly, once or twice 56 days apart.

Method: immunoSEQ multiplex PCR; TCRdb's copy keeps in-frame clones and lacks some. Found here are 330,000 or so clones, roughly 88% of them singletons; the top ten hold 5.5%. As to treatment: over 15 received Ad26.COV2.S at low or high dose, single or two shots; 5 received placebo; per-sample allocation not given. Following the first vaccine or placebo injection, samples were taken on day 63. The germline CDR1 and CDR2 sequences are MNHEY and SVGAGI. Trimming took 6 bases from V and 12 from J, leaving 17 bases between them. This CDR3 contains 12 residues. Findings of the study overall: Similar non-spike TCR breadth was observed in recipients of vaccine and of placebo.

On this clone itself: Its antigen is unidentified.

V usage is TRBV6-5 and J usage is TRBJ1-1; TRBD1 might be the D (6 bases). The specimen was peripheral blood, collected in a trial of Ad26.COV2.S vaccine versus placebo. The sequence was collected from a person between 18 and 65 years old who received the Ad26.COV2.S COVID-19 vaccine or a placebo. The DNA of the CDR3 is TGTGCCAGCAGGAAGACAGGTGGGCAAACTTTCTTT. This sequence encodes CASRKTGGQTFF.